The entry below gives a single T cell receptor (beta chain) sequence along with its context. Its antigen is undetermined. Germline V gives CDR1 SNHLY, CDR2 FYNNEI. This CDR3 is 17 amino acids long. Trimming took 1 base from V and 1 from J; bases not matched to a gene: 3. Pooling of second doses given at about 4 or about 12 weeks was done. These data belong to a study of T cell responses to AZD1222 COVID-19 vaccine. Study observations and caveats: The peak T cell response came first, and repertoires were sampled only after it. Nearly half of spike-specific TCRs reportedly target variant regions that are unmutated in the B.1.351 and B.1.1.7 variants. Baseline seropositivity occurred in only a handful of AZD1222 recipients.

Clones were read by immunoSEQ multiplex PCR, and TCRdb kept only the in-frame ones, dropping some. The table lists 20,000 to 25,000 clones, about 86% of them singletons. The receptor comes from an adult who received the AZD1222 COVID-19 vaccine. V gene TRBV2 combines with J gene TRBJ2-3; 12 bases fit TRBD2. Sequencing used peripheral blood, obtained 28 days after the second AZD1222 dose. CDR3 in amino acids: CASSEGRLAGGTDTQYF. Here the CDR3 DNA reads TGTGCCAGCAGTGAAGGTCGACTAGCGGGAGGCACAGATACGCAGTATTTT.